This TCR beta chain was captured in a study of blood T cells in healthy people across ages. Using a J-beta primer mix together with a sample-barcoded 5' primer, a second PCR was run for roughly 6 to 11 cycles. Using its own MiXCR run on the 5' RACE reads, TCRdb lists one record per CDR3 protein. The profile shows 920,000 or so distinct CDR3 sequences, 35% to 55% of them singletons. There are a few counts of this clonotype. The length of the CDR3 is 14 residues. Germline CDR1 reads MNHEY; CDR2 reads SMNVEV (reference sequence). The V and J ends lost 6 bases and 0 bases respectively, with 9 bases between them.

The sequence was obtained from a woman aged 60 to 75 in good health. V is TRBV27 and J is TRBJ2-1, with D uncertain. The sequencing sample was made of blood. The chain's CDR3 is CASSPQSSYNEQFF. CDR3 coding DNA: TGTGCCAGCAGCCCTCAGAGCTCCTACAATGAGCAGTTCTTC.